Only a few counts were recorded for the clone carrying this T cell receptor beta chain. Its antigen is undetermined. V was pared by 3 bases and J by 1 base, with 9 bases of the junction left unmatched. Germline V gene sequence: CDR1 ENHRY, CDR2 SYGVKD. The CDR3 sequence is 18 residues long. The PCR ran on 60 Vbeta and 13 Jbeta primers. Authors' methods: There were around 78 million unique TCR beta chains by a later count, and approximately 11 million of them were shared. Sequenced by immunoSEQ multiplex PCR; TCRdb stores in-frame clones only, minus some. The V and J calls and clone size are taken from that table; D and trimming were inferred from the DNA. Of some 200,000 clones in the sample, 77% were seen once. This specimen comes from a study of cytomegalovirus exposure and HLA in healthy donors. Whole-study findings and limits: Based on reports, TCR beta sequences accurately predicted HLA-A and HLA-B alleles for most subjects. Rarity held for most TCR sequences, but there were some public TCRs that occurred in many donors. One variant, a missense change in DCLRE1C, was linked in a later analysis to TCR beta V- and J-gene trimming.

This sequence was found in a female donor in good health and CMV-seronegative. The material sequenced was PBMCs. This rearrangement joins TRBV10-3 to TRBJ2-7, with 13 bases fitting TRBD2. CDR3 amino acids: CAISDLSGTSGASYEQYF. DNA for the CDR3: TGTGCCATCAGTGATTTGTCCGGGACTAGCGGGGCATCCTACGAGCAGTACTTC.